The 17 T cell receptor beta chains presented below share a single source sample, sequenced in a study of high-grade serous ovarian cancer treatment subgroups (dated by TCRdb to about 2021). Receptors were amplified or captured by the immunoSEQ multiplex PCR assay. As stored in TCRdb, this immuneACCESS dataset retains in-frame rearrangements with V and J assigned. A fraction of the clones does not appear; measured against another copy, unresolved V genes explain less than half of the discrepancy, and the remainder lacks a known reason. Recorded for this sample are 3,500 to 4,500 clones; roughly 70% of them occurred a single time. 12% of the sample comes from the top ten. The tumor samples were collected prior to definitive surgery or chemotherapy. Sequenced input: tumor tissue. The receptors here all came from a human donor with high-grade serous ovarian cancer.

This clone was counted a few times. The chain couples TRBV2 to TRBJ1-3, with a tentative D call TRBD1 (5 bases). This CDR3 has 15 residues. Per germline, CDR1 SNHLY and CDR2 FYNNEI. The V end lost 1 base, the J end lost 4 bases, and 11 bases lay between the germline ends. The CDR3 reads CASSEGRGIGNTIYF. In nucleotides, the CDR3 is TGTGCCAGCAGTGAAGGGCGGGGGATCGGAAACACCATATATTTT.

The chain employs TRBV7-8 and TRBJ2-7; 13 positions agree with TRBD2. In germline, CDR1 is SGHVS, CDR2 FQNEAQ. The V gene end was trimmed by 2 bases and the J gene end by 6 bases; junction bases not matched to a gene: 10. This CDR3 has 17 residues. The CDR3 loop is CASSLKLAGGRSAEQYF. CDR3 nucleotides: TGTGCCAGCAGCTTAAAACTAGCGGGGGGGCGATCCGCCGAGCAGTACTTC.

Comment on this clone: Other DNA variants within this sample encode the same CDR3. This chain links TRBV7-8 with TRBJ2-7; the D gene is possibly TRBD2 (6 bases). CDR3 size: 13 residues. CDR1 SGHVS and CDR2 FQNEAQ come from the germline V gene. V was trimmed by 5 bases and J by 2 bases, leaving 10 bases between them. CDR3 in amino acids: CASSLGGTYEQYF. In DNA form, the CDR3 reads TGTGCCAGCAGCCTGGGGGGAACCTACGAGCAGTACTTC. The whole variable domain, filled in from reference TRBV7-8 and TRBJ2-7, reads GAGVSQSPRYKVAKRGQDVALRCDPISGHVSLFWYQQALGQGPEFLTYFQNEAQLDKSGLPSDRFFAERPEGSVSTLKIQRTQQEDSAVYLCASSLGGTYEQYFGPGTRLTVT.

The chain uses TRBV12-2 and TRBJ2-7; the table's D call, TRBD1, has no DNA check behind it. TRBV12-2 is tagged as a pseudogene. The CDR3 loop spans 17 amino acids. DNA of the CDR3: TGTGCAAGTCGCTTAGCGCCAAGGGGACAGGGGGTTTACGAGCAGTACTTC. Amino acid sequence: CASRLAPRGQGVYEQYF.

The sample holds a few counts of this clone. The V gene is TRBV4-1, the J gene TRBJ1-2; tentatively, D is TRBD1 (5 bases). The CDR3 contains 16 residues. The V end was cut by 0 bases, the J end by 4 bases, with 15 bases between. Germline CDR1 reads MGHRA; CDR2 reads YSYEKL. CDR3: CASSQDQTAIFYGYTF. The CDR3 coding sequence is TGCGCCAGCAGCCAAGATCAGACAGCGATCTTCTATGGCTACACCTTC.

As for this clone: A junction boundary mismatches the germline segment, possibly from a read error. The chain has TRBV18 and TRBJ2-7; maybe TRBD1 (6 bases). The CDR3 extends over 14 amino acids. Germline lookup yields CDR1 KGHSH and CDR2 LQKENI. CDR3 nucleotides: TGTGCCAGCTCAACGGACAGTTTCTCCTCCGAGCAGTACTTC. Protein sequence: CASSTDSFSSEQYF. Full variable domain (missing parts from reference TRBV18 and TRBJ2-7): NAGVMQNPRHLVRRRGQEARLRCSPMKGHSHVYWYRQLPEEGLKFMVYLQKENIIDESGMPKERFSAEFPKEGPSILRIQQVVRGDSAAYFCASSTDSFSSEQYFGPGTRLTVT.

The CDR3 nucleotides are TGTGCCAGCAGAGGGACAGGGATGGTGAACACTGAAGCTTTCTTT. Its translation is CASRGTGMVNTEAFF. The J gene is TRBJ1-1, the V gene TRBV6-1; the match to TRBD1 covers 9 bases. V trimming: 6 bases; J trimming: 0 bases; junction bases outside the gene matches: 5. The length of the CDR3 is 15 residues. The germline V gene has CDR1 MNHNS and CDR2 SASEGT.

On this clone itself: Other DNA sequences from this sample encode an identical CDR3 as well. The rearrangement uses TRBV27 and TRBJ2-3; D uncertain. Deletions cut 6 bases from V and 4 bases from J, with 11 bases between. The CDR3 spans 13 residues. CDR1 MNHEY and CDR2 SMNVEV come from the germline V gene (reference sequence). CDR3 protein: CASSLSRPDTQYF. DNA of the CDR3: TGTGCCAGCAGCCTCAGCAGGCCAGATACGCAGTATTTT.

The chain recombines TRBV30 with TRBJ2-2; 8 nucleotides agree with TRBD1. With 4 bases clipped from V and 6 bases from J, the junction kept 7 bases outside the gene matches. There are 14 residues in the CDR3. From germline, CDR1 is GTSNPN and CDR2 SVGIG (reference sequence). CDR3: CAWIGQGGPGELFF. The CDR3, as DNA: TGTGCCTGGATTGGACAGGGAGGACCCGGGGAGCTGTTTTTT.

This sequence joins TRBV7-2 and TRBJ2-7, with a possible D match to TRBD1 (6 bases). The V and J ends lost 3 bases and 3 bases respectively, with 12 bases between them. Germline V lookup: CDR1 SGHTA, CDR2 FQGNSA. The CDR3 runs to 14 residues. CDR3 in amino acids: CASSLGRTVYEQYF. In nucleotides, the CDR3 is TGTGCCAGCAGCTTGGGAAGGACAGTCTACGAGCAGTACTTC. The full variable domain, in which reference TRBV7-2 and TRBJ2-7 provide the parts outside the CDR3, is GAGVSQSPSNKVTEKGKDVELRCDPISGHTALYWYRQSLGQGLEFLIYFQGNSAPDKSGLPSDRFSAERTGGSVSTLTIQRTQQEDSAVYLCASSLGRTVYEQYFGPGTRLTVT.

The CDR3 protein is CASRNPGGFGEKLFF. DNA of the CDR3: TGTGCCAGTAGAAACCCGGGGGGATTTGGTGAAAAACTGTTTTTT. The rearrangement uses TRBV19 and TRBJ1-4, with D possibly matching TRBD1 (5 bases). Trimming cost V 6 bases and J 7 bases, with 18 bases left between them. The CDR3 totals 15 residues. Germline values: CDR1 LNHDA, CDR2 SQIVND (reference sequence).

This clone was seen a single time. The chain links TRBV6-5 to TRBJ1-1; 8 bases fit TRBD1. The ends lost 4 bases at V and 5 bases at J; junction bases unmatched: 6. Per germline, CDR1 MNHEY and CDR2 SVGAGI. The length of the CDR3 is 14 residues. The CDR3 DNA reads as TGTGCCAGCAGTTTAGGACAGGGTTGGACTGAAGCTTTCTTT. Residues: CASSLGQGWTEAFF.

The rearrangement uses TRBV6-5 and TRBJ1-1; D is ambiguous. This CDR3 has 13 amino acids. In germline, CDR1 is MNHEY, CDR2 SVGAGI. Trimming took 2 bases from V and 5 from J, leaving 9 bases between them. The DNA for the CDR3 is TGTGCCAGCAGTTACGGCAGGCTGACTGAAGCTTTCTTT. Amino acid sequence: CASSYGRLTEAFF.

The genes are TRBV7-8 and TRBJ1-6, with a weak D call TRBD1 (6 bases). Trimming stripped 5 bases from V and 7 bases from J, with 21 bases between. The CDR3 has 17 amino acids. Germline V lookup: CDR1 SGHVS, CDR2 FQNEAQ. CDR3 residues: CASSDELEQGWNSPLHF. In DNA form, the CDR3 reads TGTGCCAGCAGCGACGAGTTAGAACAGGGCTGGAATTCACCCCTCCACTTT.

This clone has just a few counts. V gene TRBV5-1 combines with J gene TRBJ1-1; D is unresolved. CDR1 is SGHRS, CDR2 YFSETQ, per germline. The germline V and J ends were trimmed by 2 bases and 1 base, with 6 bases remaining between them. The CDR3 runs to 13 residues. The CDR3 loop reads CASSFGQNTEAFF. The CDR3 region has the DNA TGCGCCAGCAGCTTCGGGCAGAACACTGAAGCTTTCTTT.

J is TRBJ1-2 and V is TRBV19; the D is unclear. The CDR3 spans 15 residues. Germline CDR1 is LNHDA and CDR2 is SQIVND (reference sequence). Trimming took off 9 bases at V and 2 bases at J, with 19 bases between the two ends. CDR3 in DNA: TGTGCCAGCCAACCGGGTCGTAGTTCCAACTATGGCTACACCTTC. It codes for CASQPGRSSNYGYTF.

This chain uses TRBV11-3 with TRBJ1-3; D gene unclear. Germline lookup yields CDR1 SGHNT and CDR2 YENEEA. Trimming removed 3 bases from V and 0 bases from J, with 9 bases in between. The CDR3 is made up of 15 amino acids. The CDR3 region has the DNA TGTGCCAGCAGCTTCCGGGCGACCTCTGGAAACACCATATATTTT. Amino acids: CASSFRATSGNTIYF.